These 2 T cell receptor beta chains originate from one sample sequenced in a study of T-cell reconstitution after alpha-beta-depleted transplantation in children. Preparation of the TCRbeta library involved a method that used unique molecular identifiers. Via MiXCR, TCRdb re-called the PCR reads, giving one row per CDR3 protein. The sample has more than 45,000 distinct CDR3 sequences; about 50% are singletons. This specimen was peripheral blood, taken before TCRalphabeta/CD19-depleted stem cell transplant. The receptors here all came from a boy in the first two years of life with SCID, due to receive a stem cell transplant.

The chain employs TRBV20-1 and TRBJ2-5, with D perhaps TRBD2 (6 bases). Looked up from germline, CDR1 is DFQATT and CDR2 is SNEGSKA (reference sequence). The CDR3 is 12 residues long. The V end was cut by 5 bases, the J end by 5 bases, with 12 bases between. This CDR3 is CSAGRGGETQYF. Written as DNA, the CDR3 is TGCAGTGCTGGGCGGGGCGGGGAGACCCAGTACTTC.

This clonotype appeared a few times. The rearrangement uses TRBV7-2 and TRBJ2-7; 7 nucleotides line up with TRBD1. Trimming removed 8 bases from V and 4 bases from J; junction bases left unmatched: 11. Germline loops: CDR1 SGHTA, CDR2 FQGNSA. The CDR3 covers 14 residues. The CDR3 loop is CASATTSDRYEQYF. CDR3 coding DNA: TGTGCCAGCGCTACAACCTCGGACAGGTACGAGCAGTACTTC.